This TCR beta chain was sequenced for a study of technical replicates of blood from a handful of donors. Using immunoSEQ multiplex PCR, the repertoire was profiled, and TCRdb retains in-frame clones only, with some absent. The sample yields 80,000 to 100,000 clones, about 96% seen once. The CDR3 runs to 13 residues. The V gene's germline CDR1 is SNHLY and CDR2 FYNNEI. Trimming took off 3 bases at V and 4 bases at J, with 8 bases between the two ends. The chain recombines TRBV2 with TRBJ2-3; D not resolved. Sequenced sample: T cells isolated from PBMCs. The receptor's source is a human donor in good health. In nucleotides, the CDR3 is TGTGCCAGCAGTGATACCCCAGCAGATACGCAGTATTTT. It is translated as CASSDTPADTQYF.